Listed here are 14 T cell receptor beta chains from one sample, sequenced in a study of T cell responses to AZD1222 COVID-19 vaccine. Assay: immunoSEQ multiplex PCR; the TCRdb copy retains only in-frame clones and omits some. The sample has about 120,000 clones, just over 90% seen once. Material: peripheral blood, obtained on day 0 of AZD1222 vaccination. The source of these receptors is an adult in good health.

The V call is TRBV7-9, the J call TRBJ2-3, with D maybe TRBD2 (5 bases). Germline V gene sequence: CDR1 SEHNR, CDR2 FQNEAQ (reference sequence). The V end was cut by 5 bases, the J end by 3 bases, with 15 bases between. The CDR3 length is 15 residues. The DNA of the CDR3 is TGTGCCAGCAGCCCTATTAGCGCGGGTACAGATACGCAGTATTTT. This codes for CASSPISAGTDTQYF.

This rearrangement joins TRBV19 to TRBJ1-5; D is ambiguous. This CDR3 spans 14 amino acids. Trimming took 1 base from V and 5 from J, leaving 9 bases between them. Germline CDR1 reads LNHDA; CDR2 reads SQIVND (reference sequence). The CDR3 spells CASSIGGGDQPQHF. The CDR3 DNA reads TGTGCCAGTAGTATAGGGGGTGGGGATCAGCCCCAGCATTTT.

The V gene is TRBV9, the J gene TRBJ2-1; TRBD1 or TRBD2 may be the D gene (5 bases each). CDR3 length: 12 residues. V dropped 0 bases and J dropped 8 bases, with 6 bases sitting between them. Looked up from germline, CDR1 is SGDLS and CDR2 is YYNGEE. The CDR3 sequence is CASSVGGYEQFF. CDR3 in DNA: TGTGCCAGCAGCGTAGGGGGGTATGAGCAGTTCTTC.

V usage is TRBV2 and J usage is TRBJ1-2; 10 bases match TRBD1. The CDR3 loop spans 15 amino acids. J was trimmed by 3 bases and V by 6 bases; bases with no gene match: 7. Germline loops: CDR1 SNHLY, CDR2 FYNNEI. The CDR3 sequence is CASRVGQGFYYGYTF. DNA of the CDR3: TGTGCCAGCAGAGTGGGACAGGGGTTTTACTATGGCTACACCTTC.

V gene TRBV2 combines with J gene TRBJ1-3, with no clear D. Germline CDR1 and CDR2: SNHLY and FYNNEI. The CDR3 runs to 15 residues. Trimming pared 5 bases from V and 8 bases from J, leaving 19 bases between. DNA for the CDR3: TGTGCCAGCAGTCGACACCTCCTCCTTGGTGACACCATATATTTT. This sequence encodes CASSRHLLLGDTIYF.

The V call is TRBV30, the J call TRBJ1-6; D not resolved. Germline CDR1 reads GTSNPN; CDR2 reads SVGIG (reference sequence). Deletions cut 0 bases from V and 9 bases from J, with 18 bases between. The CDR3 extends over 16 amino acids. CDR3 residues: CAWSVPSVGLASPLHF. The CDR3 nucleotides are TGTGCCTGGAGTGTACCTAGCGTCGGGTTGGCTTCACCCCTCCACTTT.

This rearrangement joins TRBV6-5 to TRBJ1-1; 7 bases fit TRBD1. Trimming removed 6 bases from V and 0 bases from J; junction bases left unmatched: 4. Germline CDR1 reads MNHEY; CDR2 reads SVGAGI. The length of the CDR3 is 14 residues. The CDR3, as DNA: TGTGCCAGCAGCTCCGGGACAGTGAACACTGAAGCTTTCTTT. It codes for CASSSGTVNTEAFF.

The rearrangement links TRBV18 to TRBJ1-6, with D hard to call. CDR1 is KGHSH and CDR2 is LQKENI in the germline V gene. The V gene lost 5 bases and the J gene lost 14 bases, with 22 bases spanning the gap. CDR3 length equals 15 residues. CDR3 sequence (DNA): TGTGCCAGCTCAAGCAGGTCAAACAATGGGGTTACCCTCCACTTT. Its translation: CASSSRSNNGVTLHF.

The gene calls are TRBV4-1 and TRBJ2-2, with TRBD1 identical over 9 bases. This CDR3 has 15 amino acids. J gave up 7 bases and V 1 base, and 4 bases lay outside the gene matches. Germline assignment: CDR1 MGHRA and CDR2 YSYEKL. CDR3 nucleotide sequence: TGCGCCAGCAGCCAAGTGACGACAGGGGGCGGGGAGCTGTTTTTT. This translates into CASSQVTTGGGELFF.

The rearrangement links TRBV5-6 to TRBJ2-1; 11 positions agree with TRBD2. J gave up 4 bases and V 4 bases, and 4 bases lay outside the gene matches. The CDR3 loop spans 15 amino acids. In germline, CDR1 is SGHDT, CDR2 YYEEEE. CDR3 sequence (DNA): TGTGCCAGCAGCGCGGGACTAGCGGTGTACAATGAGCAGTTCTTC. Translating it yields CASSAGLAVYNEQFF.

This chain connects TRBV5-1 to TRBJ1-1; a weak D match, TRBD1 (6 bases). The CDR3 is 16 residues long. V lost 4 bases and J lost 0, with 16 bases in between. From germline, CDR1 is SGHRS and CDR2 YFSETQ. The CDR3 DNA reads TGCGCCAGCAGCCGGTTCGGACAGCAATTGAACACTGAAGCTTTCTTT. This gives the protein CASSRFGQQLNTEAFF. Full variable domain (missing parts from reference TRBV5-1 and TRBJ1-1): KAGVTQTPRYLIKTRGQQVTLSCSPISGHRSVSWYQQTPGQGLQFLFEYFSETQRNKGNFPGRFSGRQFSNSRSEMNVSTLELGDSALYLCASSRFGQQLNTEAFFGQGTRLTVV.

The chain employs TRBV3-1 (or the pseudogene TRBV3-2) and TRBJ2-7; D perhaps matches TRBD1 (6 bases). The CDR3 sequence is 14 residues long. Germline loops: CDR1 LGHDT, CDR2 YNNKEL (reference sequence). The V gene lost 4 bases and the J gene lost 3 bases, with 13 bases spanning the gap. As DNA, the CDR3 is TGTGCCAGCAGCCTCAGGGGAACATACTACGAGCAGTACTTC. It translates to CASSLRGTYYEQYF.

This chain uses TRBV7-9 with TRBJ1-6; maybe TRBD1 (6 bases). The CDR3 length is 15 residues. V shed 2 bases and J shed 8 bases, with 13 bases lying between them. Germline V gene lookup returns CDR1 SEHNR and CDR2 FQNEAQ (reference sequence). CDR3 amino acids: CASSLLGGAHSPLHF. The DNA of the CDR3 is TGTGCCAGCAGCTTATTGGGGGGCGCGCATTCACCCCTCCACTTT.

The chain joins TRBV5-1 to TRBJ1-1; a possible D gene is TRBD1 (6 bases). Germline V lookup: CDR1 SGHRS, CDR2 YFSETQ. V was shortened by 4 bases and J by 3 bases, with 13 bases between the two germline ends. CDR3 size: 14 residues. The CDR3 DNA reads TGCGCCAGCAGCCTGCTGGGGGGCTACACTGAAGCTTTCTTT. Protein sequence: CASSLLGGYTEAFF.